Listed here is a single TCR gamma chain. This record comes from a study of gamma-delta chains in newborns, infants, children. Study-level background: Microbial exposure reportedly drives polyclonal innate γδ T cell expansion after birth.

This CDR3 contains 14 residues. V lost 5 bases and J lost 11; bases outside the gene matches: 6. Germline CDR1 is GITISATS and CDR2 is ISYDGTV (reference sequence). TCRdb reran clone calling via CATT on the reads. The sample yields 3,500 to 4,000 gamma-chain clones, roughly 57% seen once. J is TRGJP and V is TRGV9. The J gene comes from matching the DNA to germline here; TCRdb lacks it. The sequence came from a child who was a newborn, infant or young child, either healthy, febrile or measles-vaccinated (not recorded which). Sequencing was performed on blood. The CDR3 nucleotides are TGTGCCTTGTGGGGGGGGCTGGGCAAAAAAATCAAGGTATTT. Protein product: CALWGGLGKKIKVF.